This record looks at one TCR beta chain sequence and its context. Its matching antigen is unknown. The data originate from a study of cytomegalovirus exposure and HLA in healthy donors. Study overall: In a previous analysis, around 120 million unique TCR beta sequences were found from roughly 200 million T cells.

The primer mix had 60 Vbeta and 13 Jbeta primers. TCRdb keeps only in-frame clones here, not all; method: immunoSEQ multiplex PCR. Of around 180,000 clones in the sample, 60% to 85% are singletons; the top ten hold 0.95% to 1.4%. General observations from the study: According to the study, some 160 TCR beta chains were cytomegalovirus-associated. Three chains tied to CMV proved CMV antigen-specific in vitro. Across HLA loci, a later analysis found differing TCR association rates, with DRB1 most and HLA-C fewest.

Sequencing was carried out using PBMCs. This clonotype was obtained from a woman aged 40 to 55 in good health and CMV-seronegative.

CDR3 protein: CASSISGSGTYNEQFF. In DNA, the CDR3 is TGTGCCAGTAGTATCTCGGGTAGCGGTACCTACAATGAGCAGTTCTTC. J is TRBJ2-1 and V is TRBV19, with D possibly matching TRBD2 (6 bases). From germline, CDR1 is LNHDA and CDR2 SQIVND (reference sequence). This CDR3 contains 16 residues. V lost 3 bases, J lost 2 bases, and 14 bases lay in between.